This T cell receptor (beta chain) was identified during a study of cytomegalovirus exposure and HLA in healthy donors. As for the study in general: HLA-typed donors were the source of around 87 million unique TCRs, which an early data release held. General observations from the study: Certain sequence variants were highly shared and formed a cluster, and this cluster was likely a sequencing artifact. Cytomegalovirus status, reportedly, was diagnosed with high specificity and sensitivity by the classifier. Most TCR sequences were uncommon, yet certain public TCRs appeared in many donors.

With 60 Vbeta and 13 Jbeta primers, the PCR was carried out. Sequencing used immunoSEQ multiplex PCR; TCRdb keeps in-frame clones, though not all of them. In the table there are approximately 140,000 clones, 78% of which are singletons. As regards this clone: What it binds is unknown.

The CDR3 spans 16 residues. Germline assignment: CDR1 LGHNA and CDR2 YNFKEQ. Trimming removed 2 bases from V and 6 bases from J; junction bases left unmatched: 9. Sequenced sample: PBMCs. The TCR sequence derives from a woman in her thirties or forties in good health and CMV-seropositive. The rearrangement joins TRBV4-2 to TRBJ2-7, with 11 bases aligning to TRBD1. The CDR3 loop is CASSQPPGTGGSEQYF. The DNA for the CDR3 is TGTGCCAGCAGCCAACCCCCTGGGACAGGGGGTTCCGAGCAGTACTTC.